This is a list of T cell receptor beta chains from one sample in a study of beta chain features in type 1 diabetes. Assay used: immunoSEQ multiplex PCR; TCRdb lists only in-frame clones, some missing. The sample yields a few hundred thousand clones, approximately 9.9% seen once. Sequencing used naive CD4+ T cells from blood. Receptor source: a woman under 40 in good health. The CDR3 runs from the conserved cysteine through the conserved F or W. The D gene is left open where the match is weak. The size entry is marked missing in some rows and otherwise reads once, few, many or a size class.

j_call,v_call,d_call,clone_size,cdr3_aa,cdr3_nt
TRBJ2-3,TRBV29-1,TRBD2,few,CSVGASGIDTQYF,TGCAGCGTTGGTGCTAGCGGGATAGATACGCAGTATTTT
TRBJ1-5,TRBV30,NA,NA,CAWSVGAYSNQPQHF,TGTGCCTGGAGTGTGGGGGCGTATAGCAATCAGCCCCAGCATTTT
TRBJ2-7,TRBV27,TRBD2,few,CASRGPGGAHYEQYF,TGTGCCAGCAGAGGCCCGGGGGGAGCCCACTACGAGCAGTACTTC
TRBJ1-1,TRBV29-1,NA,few,CSVDREAITEAFF,TGCAGCGTTGACAGGGAGGCCATCACTGAAGCTTTCTTT
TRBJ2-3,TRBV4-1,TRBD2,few,CASSQEASGGHLTDTQYF,TGCGCCAGCAGCCAAGAAGCTAGCGGGGGACACCTTACAGATACGCAGTATTTT
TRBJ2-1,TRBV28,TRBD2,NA,CATGGGSYNEQFF,TGTGCCACGGGGGGAGGCTCCTACAATGAGCAGTTCTTC
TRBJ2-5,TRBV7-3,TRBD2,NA,CASSKTSGSQETQYF,TGTGCCAGCAGTAAGACTAGCGGGTCGCAAGAGACCCAGTACTTC
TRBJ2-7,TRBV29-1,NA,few,CSAGGVTGYPYEQYF,TGCAGCGCCGGGGGGGTGACAGGGTACCCCTACGAGCAGTACTTC
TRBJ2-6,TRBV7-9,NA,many,CASSYNTFRTGANVLTF,TGTGCCAGCAGCTACAATACTTTCAGGACTGGGGCCAACGTCCTGACTTTC
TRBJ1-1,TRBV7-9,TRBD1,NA,CASSPRPTGGTEAFF,TGTGCCAGCAGCCCCCGACCGACAGGGGGCACTGAAGCTTTCTTT
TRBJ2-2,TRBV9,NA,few,CASSVLDRNTGELFF,TGTGCCAGCAGCGTATTGGACAGGAACACCGGGGAGCTGTTTTTT
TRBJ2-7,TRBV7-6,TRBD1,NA,CASSFLTGGGEQYF,TGTGCCAGCAGCTTTTTAACAGGGGGTGGCGAGCAGTACTTC
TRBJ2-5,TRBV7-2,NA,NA,CASSLGLQGETQYF,TGTGCCAGCAGCTTAGGTTTGCAGGGGGAGACCCAGTACTTC
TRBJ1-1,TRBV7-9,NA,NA,CASSLGQSNTEAFF,TGTGCCAGCAGCCTCGGACAGTCCAACACTGAAGCTTTCTTT
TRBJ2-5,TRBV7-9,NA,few,CASSPTSSQYF,TGTGCCAGCAGCCCTACGAGCTCCCAGTACTTC
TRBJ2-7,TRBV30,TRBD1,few,CAWSAVADGTGVSYEQYF,TGTGCCTGGAGTGCCGTAGCGGACGGGACAGGGGTGTCCTACGAGCAGTACTTC
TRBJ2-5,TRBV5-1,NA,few,CASSLDSFGTQYF,TGCGCCAGCAGCTTGGACTCTTTTGGGACCCAGTACTTC
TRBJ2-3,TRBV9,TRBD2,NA,CASSGAVAGGWGTDTQYF,TGTGCCAGCAGCGGAGCGGTTGCGGGGGGGTGGGGCACAGATACGCAGTATTTT
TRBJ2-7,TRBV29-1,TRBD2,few,CSARGASGSAEQYF,TGCAGCGCAAGGGGGGCTAGCGGGAGTGCCGAGCAGTACTTC
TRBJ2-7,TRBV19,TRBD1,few,CASSAGTGTGEQYF,TGTGCCAGTAGTGCCGGGACAGGGACGGGGGAGCAGTACTTC
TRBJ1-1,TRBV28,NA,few,CASRSAQGDSEAFF,TGTGCCAGCAGATCGGCGCAGGGCGATTCTGAAGCTTTCTTT
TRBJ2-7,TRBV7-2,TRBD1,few,CASSPDRGLYEQYF,TGTGCCAGCAGCCCGGACAGGGGGCTATACGAGCAGTACTTC